Listed below are T cell receptor beta chains from one sample, sequenced in a study of blood T cells in healthy people across ages. A single record per CDR3 protein comes from TCRdb applying MiXCR to the 5' RACE reads. The sample lists around 940,000 distinct CDR3 sequences, approximately 50% occurring once. Sequencing used blood. Source of these receptors: a woman in her fifties or sixties in good health. Each CDR3 is given with its conserved first and last residue. A D gene is named only where the DNA matches it firmly.

V	D	J	CDR3
TRBV20-1	NA	TRBJ2-3	CSAREAYTQYF
TRBV12-3/TRBV12-4	NA	TRBJ2-4	CASTQQGVQNIQYF
TRBV27	NA	TRBJ2-4	CATRGRTIAKNIQYF
TRBV29-1	NA	TRBJ2-3	CSVTGLDTQYF
TRBV12-3/TRBV12-4	NA	NA	CASRDPWVETQYF
TRBV3-1	NA	TRBJ2-7	CASSTGGIRGGYEQYF
TRBV4-2	NA	TRBJ2-1	CASSQVRWRDSPGEQFF
TRBV20-1	NA	NA	CSTQIPGARYEQYF
TRBV27	NA	TRBJ1-1	CASSFIGGHGTEAFF
TRBV6-6	NA	TRBJ2-3	CARQLASITDTQYF
TRBV5-1	NA	TRBJ2-3	CASSFPQREWTDTQYF
TRBV2	TRBD2	TRBJ2-2	CASGTPVAGWDTGELFF
TRBV9	NA	TRBJ2-5	CASGEEEVIETQYF
TRBV7-9	TRBD1	TRBJ1-5	CASSPTASWGQGPQPQHF
TRBV4-2	NA	TRBJ2-7	CASSQADSPGYEQYF
TRBV27	NA	TRBJ2-7	CASSFATASYEQYF
TRBV29-1	TRBD1	TRBJ2-7	CSARRGQGYEQYF
TRBV20-1	TRBD2	NA	CSASKGLAGRETQYF
TRBV20-1	NA	TRBJ2-7	CSATRKYEQYF
TRBV27	NA	TRBJ1-6	CASSLKHSPLHF
TRBV7-2	TRBD2	TRBJ2-5	CASSPRTSAQETQYF
TRBV6-2/TRBV6-3	NA	TRBJ2-3	CASSFRLDTQYF
TRBV12-3/TRBV12-4	NA	TRBJ1-1	CASSLGGASFF
TRBV7-2	TRBD1	TRBJ1-1	CASSPAQGGWSDTEAFF
TRBV14	TRBD2	TRBJ2-3	CASSQPRGTSGRHTQYF
TRBV18	TRBD1	TRBJ2-5	CASSPDRGRRETQYF
TRBV6-6	NA	TRBJ2-4	CASKQHSWGAKNIQYF
TRBV11-2	TRBD2	TRBJ2-5	CASSLAGTRTTSQYF
TRBV6-1	NA	TRBJ2-7	CASSEGEGPYEQYF
TRBV15	NA	TRBJ2-4	CATSRDTGNGYF
TRBV24-1	NA	TRBJ2-5	CAISAPGQQETQYF
TRBV7-2	TRBD2	NA	CASSLVPSGTSYNEQYF
TRBV7-9	TRBD2	TRBJ2-7	CASSFSSGPSYEQYF
TRBV20-1	NA	NA	CSAKGLMGYEQYF
TRBV29-1	NA	TRBJ1-2	CSVEDTGNYGYTF
TRBV6-5	NA	TRBJ2-3	CASSRQDSPDTQYF
TRBV7-2	TRBD2	TRBJ2-7	CASSLVSGGTYEQYF
TRBV4-1	TRBD2	TRBJ2-3	CASSQASGGVDTQYF
TRBV19	NA	TRBJ2-3	CASNVQGKITDTQYF
TRBV29-1	TRBD2	TRBJ2-5	CSVGLAGVWETQYF
TRBV3-1	TRBD1	TRBJ1-2	CASSHYLRGQGTNYGYTF
TRBV7-2	NA	TRBJ2-7	CASSLRDHSYEQYF
TRBV7-9	NA	TRBJ2-1	CASSLTLGTVKQFF
TRBV12-3/TRBV12-4	NA	TRBJ1-1	CASLRSTEAFF
TRBV20-1	NA	TRBJ2-2	CSARAGSGELFF
TRBV30	NA	TRBJ2-5	CAWATAPLAQYF
TRBV3-1	NA	TRBJ1-1	CASSQRAEAFF
TRBV5-1	NA	TRBJ2-3	CASSFWRDSTDTQYF
TRBV10-3	NA	TRBJ2-5	CAINRLGKQYF
TRBV6-1	NA	NA	CASSEAVPLKLETQYF
TRBV20-1	NA	TRBJ2-5	CSAPTNFGQETQYF
TRBV7-2	NA	TRBJ2-5	CASRRVGAGETQYF
TRBV18	NA	TRBJ2-5	CASSRNETQYF